The 21 T cell receptor beta chains below all came from one sample that was sequenced in a study of beta chain features in type 1 diabetes. Points from the study as a whole: All four CD4+ subsets from Type 1 diabetes patients carried moderately but significantly shorter TCRB CDR3s.

These TCRs' antigens remain unknown. cDNA synthesis used the whole RNA isolate, giving expressed TCRB sequences. Sequenced by immunoSEQ multiplex PCR; TCRdb stores in-frame clones only, minus some. The top ten clones hold 0.45% to 0.6% of a sample with roughly 140,000 clones, 10% of them seen once. The material sequenced was central memory CD4+ T cells from blood. All receptors come from a man aged 25 to 40 with type 1 diabetes.

This clone was counted only a few times. This chain joins TRBV7-6 and TRBJ2-1; D remains unclear. This CDR3 has 14 amino acids. Germline V gene sequence: CDR1 SGHVS, CDR2 FNYEAQ. V was shortened by 5 bases and J by 6 bases, with 14 bases between the two germline ends. The CDR3: CASSEDTYSNEQFF. The CDR3 coding sequence is TGTGCCAGCAGCGAGGATACCTATAGCAATGAGCAGTTCTTC.

This clone came up a few times. CDR3 loop: CASSFDTEQTEAFF. CDR3 sequence (DNA): TGTGCCAGCAGCTTCGACACCGAACAGACTGAAGCTTTCTTT. The V and J genes are TRBV7-3 and TRBJ1-1; D is unresolved. Germline V gene sequence: CDR1 SGHTA, CDR2 FQGTGA. The V end was cut by 3 bases, the J end by 5 bases, with 13 bases between. This CDR3 comprises 14 residues.

This clone was detected a few times. This chain uses TRBV29-1 with TRBJ1-1, with 10 bases matching TRBD1. The CDR3 has 15 residues. Trimming cost V 8 bases and J 5 bases; bases outside gene matches: 14. Germline values: CDR1 SQVTM, CDR2 ANQGSEA. The CDR3 protein is CSTDRGRRFDTEAFF. The DNA for the CDR3 is TGCAGCACCGACAGGGGGCGCCGGTTTGATACTGAAGCTTTCTTT.

The chain has TRBV6-1 and TRBJ2-4, with 7 bases that match TRBD2. V gave up 3 bases and J gave up 7 bases; unmatched junction bases: 15. The CDR3 is 17 amino acids. In germline, CDR1 is MNHNS, CDR2 SASEGT. The CDR3 reads CASSEGGRAGVLNIQYF. DNA for the CDR3: TGTGCCAGCAGTGAGGGGGGACGGGCGGGAGTTTTGAACATTCAGTACTTC.

The gene calls are TRBV7-9 and TRBJ1-1; D ambiguous. Germline values: CDR1 SEHNR, CDR2 FQNEAQ (reference sequence). V was clipped by 7 bases and J by 3 bases, with 15 bases between them. The CDR3 totals 14 residues. This CDR3 reads CASTLEGRDTEAFF. The CDR3 region has the DNA TGTGCCAGCACCTTGGAGGGTCGGGACACTGAAGCTTTCTTT.

This clone was seen a few times. The chain employs TRBV2 and TRBJ1-2; D might be TRBD1 (5 bases). Per the germline V gene, CDR1 is SNHLY and CDR2 is FYNNEI. This CDR3 is 15 amino acids long. The germline V and J ends were trimmed by 4 bases and 8 bases, with 20 bases remaining between them. In DNA form, the CDR3 reads TGTGCCAGCAGTGTGACAGAAGTGGAGTCGGGCGGCTACACCTTC. It encodes CASSVTEVESGGYTF.

This clone appeared a few times. The chain joins TRBV6-5 to TRBJ1-2, with D perhaps TRBD1 (6 bases). Germline V gene lookup returns CDR1 MNHEY and CDR2 SVGAGI. The CDR3 extends over 13 amino acids. The germline V and J ends were trimmed by 0 bases and 7 bases, with 9 bases remaining between them. The CDR3: CASSYSNRVGYTF. The CDR3 region has the DNA TGTGCCAGCAGTTACTCCAACAGGGTTGGCTACACCTTC.

This clone has just a few counts. The genes are TRBV18 and TRBJ1-4; 9 bases are shared with TRBD1. With 3 bases clipped from V and 4 bases from J, the junction kept 3 bases outside the gene matches. Germline V gene lookup returns CDR1 KGHSH and CDR2 LQKENI. This CDR3 has 15 residues. The CDR3: CASSPDRGFNEKLFF. CDR3 DNA: TGTGCCAGCTCACCGGACAGGGGCTTTAATGAAAAACTGTTTTTT.

The CDR3 protein is CASTEGGGSYEQYF. The CDR3 DNA reads TGTGCCAGCACCGAAGGAGGAGGGAGCTACGAGCAGTACTTC. The genes are TRBV2 and TRBJ2-7, with D possibly matching TRBD2 (6 bases). The CDR3 runs to 14 residues. Germline loops: CDR1 SNHLY, CDR2 FYNNEI. Trimming removed 7 bases from V and 3 bases from J, with 16 bases in between.

The rearrangement uses TRBV19 and TRBJ2-5, with 12 bases aligning to TRBD2. The length of the CDR3 is 17 residues. V dropped 6 bases and J dropped 4; count of bases not matched to a gene: 12. Germline loops: CDR1 LNHDA, CDR2 SQIVND (reference sequence). Here the CDR3 DNA reads TGTGCCAGTAGCCGAGGGTATCCGGGACTAGCGGGAGAGACCCAGTACTTC. Amino acids: CASSRGYPGLAGETQYF.

The CDR3 region is CASSVGGNGDTEAFF. The CDR3 DNA reads as TGTGCCAGCAGCGTAGGAGGGAACGGGGACACTGAAGCTTTCTTT. The rearrangement uses TRBV9 and TRBJ1-1; D is undetermined. CDR3 size: 15 residues. Germline V gene data show CDR1 as SGDLS and CDR2 as YYNGEE. V lost 0 bases and J 3 bases, leaving 12 bases between the germline ends.

V gene TRBV15 combines with J gene TRBJ1-1; D gene unclear. The CDR3 consists of 16 residues. The V gene's germline CDR1 is LNHNV and CDR2 YYDKDF (reference sequence). Trimming shortened V by 2 bases and J by 0 bases, and 13 bases separated the two germline ends. The CDR3 sequence is CATSRRTATMNTEAFF. In DNA form, the CDR3 reads TGTGCCACCAGCAGAAGAACAGCAACCATGAACACTGAAGCTTTCTTT.

The rearrangement links TRBV4-2 to TRBJ2-1; 8 bases line up with TRBD1. The germline gives CDR1 LGHNA, CDR2 YNFKEQ. There are 15 residues in the CDR3. J gave up 3 bases and V 6 bases, and 7 bases lay outside the gene matches. The CDR3 protein is CASRLGDRNYNEQFF. The DNA of the CDR3 is TGTGCCAGCAGGCTAGGGGACAGGAACTACAATGAGCAGTTCTTC.

The genes are TRBV2 and TRBJ2-6, with 7 bases that match TRBD1. The J segment lost 16 bases and the V segment lost 6 bases, leaving 9 bases of the junction unmatched. Germline lookup yields CDR1 SNHLY and CDR2 FYNNEI. The CDR3 covers 12 residues. The CDR3 DNA reads as TGTGCCAGCAGCTACACAGGGGCGCCACTGACTTTC. This translates into CASSYTGAPLTF.

This clone was found a few times. The chain is built from TRBV28 and TRBJ2-3, with unresolved D. The length of the CDR3 is 14 residues. CDR1 and CDR2 (germline): MDHEN, SYDVKM. V lost 7 bases, J lost 0 bases, and 11 bases lay in between. Here the CDR3 reads CASISQISTDTQYF. The CDR3 nucleotides read TGTGCCAGCATATCCCAGATTAGCACAGATACGCAGTATTTT.

The rearrangement joins TRBV14 to TRBJ2-3, with 12 positions matching TRBD2. Trimming at V came to 6 bases and at J to 3 bases, leaving 7 bases not matched to a gene. The CDR3 extends over 16 amino acids. The germline V gene has CDR1 SGHDN and CDR2 FVKESK. The CDR3 DNA reads as TGTGCCAGCAGACCCTTAGGACTAGCGGGAACAGATACGCAGTATTTT. Amino acid sequence: CASRPLGLAGTDTQYF.

CDR3 coding DNA: TGTGCCAGCGCAGTTGCGGGACAGGGGGTTCATACCCCCTACGAGCAGTACTTC. It is translated as CASAVAGQGVHTPYEQYF. The rearrangement links TRBV18 to TRBJ2-7, with 11 bases that match TRBD1. Per the germline V gene, CDR1 is KGHSH and CDR2 is LQKENI. The CDR3 runs to 18 residues. The trim removed 8 bases at V and 2 bases at J, leaving 17 bases unmatched.

The J gene is TRBJ1-1, the V gene TRBV29-1; D is undetermined. The V gene lost 8 bases and the J gene lost 3 bases, with 16 bases spanning the gap. Germline CDR1 SQVTM, CDR2 ANQGSEA. This CDR3 has 13 residues. CDR3 loop: CSFSSTGYTEAFF. The CDR3 DNA follows: TGCAGCTTCTCCTCGACTGGGTACACTGAAGCTTTCTTT.

CDR3 DNA sequence: TGTGCCAGCAGCCTTACAGGGGCGAACACTGAAGCTTTCTTT. This encodes CASSLTGANTEAFF. The chain joins TRBV5-4 to TRBJ1-1, with TRBD1 matching 7 bases. V shed 4 bases, J shed 1 base, and the junction held 4 bases outside the gene matches. From germline, CDR1 is SGHNT and CDR2 YYREEE (reference sequence). The CDR3 has 14 amino acids. Drawing the rest from reference TRBV5-4 and TRBJ1-1, the complete variable domain is ETGVTQSPTHLIKTRGQQVTLRCSSQSGHNTVSWYQQALGQGPQFIFQYYREEENGRGNFPPRFSGLQFPNYSSELNVNALELDDSALYLCASSLTGANTEAFFGQGTRLTVV.

This clone has only a few counts. The chain combines TRBV4-1 with TRBJ2-3; D is perhaps TRBD2 (5 bases). V lost 7 bases to trimming and J lost 2 bases, with 16 bases between them. In germline, CDR1 is MGHRA, CDR2 YSYEKL. The CDR3 length is 15 residues. The CDR3 region has the DNA TGCGCCAGCACCCTCAGAGAGCGGCTCACAGATACGCAGTATTTT. It specifies CASTLRERLTDTQYF.

This clone was recorded a few times. The chain uses TRBV10-3 and TRBJ2-3, with a possible D match to TRBD2 (5 bases). V lost 7 bases and J 0 bases, leaving 11 bases between the germline ends. Germline V CDR1 and CDR2: ENHRY, SYGVKD. The CDR3 totals 14 residues. This chain's CDR3 is CAIKLEGSTDTQYF. Here the CDR3 DNA reads TGTGCCATCAAACTAGAAGGCAGCACAGATACGCAGTATTTT.